Following are 23 T cell receptor beta chains from one sample sequenced in a study of CD8+CD57+ T cells in acquired aplastic anemia. The template used for profiling TCR beta VDJ and CDR3 was genomic DNA. TCRdb re-analysed the reads in MiXCR, keeping a single row per CDR3 protein. The sample records 200,000 to 250,000 distinct CDR3 sequences, around 45% being singletons. Sequenced patients had shown CD8+CD57+ cell expansion by flow cytometry. Sequenced sample: sorted CD4+, CD8+, or CD8+CD57+ T cells (not recorded which) from PBMCs. All receptors come from a human donor with aplastic anemia.

This clonotype was observed at least ten times. The rearrangement links TRBV29-1 to TRBJ1-2, with TRBD1 matching 8 bases. This CDR3 is 13 amino acids long. Germline CDR1 is SQVTM and CDR2 is ANQGSEA. Trimming took 6 bases from V and 5 from J; bases not matched to a gene: 8. The CDR3 region is CSVVGTGGYGYTF. The DNA for the CDR3 is TGCAGCGTCGTCGGGACAGGCGGATATGGCTACACCTTC.

V gene TRBV7-9 combines with J gene TRBJ2-7; D possibly corresponds to TRBD2 (5 bases). CDR1 and CDR2 from the germline V gene are SEHNR and FQNEAQ (reference sequence). This CDR3 spans 13 amino acids. Trimming stripped 5 bases from V and 2 bases from J, with 10 bases between. CDR3: CASSTTGTYEQYF. DNA for the CDR3: TGTGCCAGCAGCACAACCGGGACCTACGAGCAGTACTTC.

This clonotype was seen many times. This chain uses TRBV20-1 with TRBJ2-7, with 14 bases that match TRBD2. Germline loops: CDR1 DFQATT, CDR2 SNEGSKA (reference sequence). This CDR3 has 14 residues. V lost 3 bases and J lost 6; bases outside the gene matches: 4. CDR3 in DNA: TGCAGTGCTAGCGGGACTAGCGGGAGACGCGAGCAGTACTTC. Translation: CSASGTSGRREQYF.

The chain couples TRBV4-3 to TRBJ2-6, with D tentatively TRBD1 (5 bases). The CDR3 length is 16 residues. Germline values: CDR1 LGHNA, CDR2 YSLEER. Trimming cost V 3 bases and J 3 bases, with 12 bases left between them. CDR3 nucleotides: TGCGCCAGCAGCCAGACTCAGGGAAGTGGGGCCAACGTCCTGACTTTC. The encoded protein is CASSQTQGSGANVLTF.

The chain carries TRBV7-8 and TRBJ1-1, with 7 bases that match TRBD1. The V and J ends lost 1 base and 9 bases, in that order; junction bases with no gene match: 8. Germline CDR1 and CDR2: SGHVS and FQNEAQ. This CDR3 contains 14 residues. The CDR3 bases are TGTGCCAGCAGCTTAGAGGGGGCGCGCGGGCAAGCTTTCTTT. Amino acids: CASSLEGARGQAFF.

The V call is TRBV9, the J call TRBJ1-6, with 10 bases matching TRBD1. CDR1 SGDLS and CDR2 YYNGEE come from the germline V gene. This CDR3 is 18 amino acids long. V lost 4 bases to trimming and J lost 7 bases; unmatched junction nucleotides: 14. CDR3 protein: CASSSHSGTGVANSPLHF. CDR3 coding DNA: TGTGCCAGCAGCTCACATAGCGGGACAGGGGTGGCCAATTCACCCCTCCACTTT.

This chain uses TRBV9 with TRBJ2-2; the match to TRBD2 covers 7 bases. Germline CDR1 is SGDLS and CDR2 is YYNGEE. The V gene end was trimmed by 0 bases and the J gene end by 4 bases; junction bases not matched to a gene: 9. The CDR3 totals 17 residues. Here the CDR3 DNA reads TGTGCCAGCAGCGTAGGAAGTGGGAGGGCCGCCACCGGGGAGCTGTTTTTT. Translation gives CASSVGSGRAATGELFF.

Comment on this clonotype: The junction and the germline gene differ at one end; a read error may be behind it. The J gene is TRBJ1-4, the V gene TRBV5-1, with a weak D call TRBD1 (5 bases). The CDR3 has 13 residues. Germline V lookup: CDR1 SGHRS, CDR2 YFSETQ. CDR3 sequence reads: CASSLFRGAGLLF. The CDR3 DNA sequence: TGCGCCAGTAGCTTGTTTCGGGGCGCCGGACTGCTTTTT.

This chain uses TRBV10-3 with TRBJ1-2; D is unclear. The V end was cut by 2 bases, the J end by 4 bases, with 14 bases between. The CDR3 runs to 15 residues. CDR1 ENHRY and CDR2 SYGVKD come from the germline V gene. CDR3 DNA sequence: TGTGCCATCAGTGAGCCGGAGGGAATTAGCTATGGCTACACCTTC. Translation gives CAISEPEGISYGYTF.

The V gene is TRBV24-1, the J gene TRBJ2-1; 8 bases line up with TRBD2. The CDR3 has 15 residues. J gave up 4 bases and V 5 bases, and 6 bases lay outside the gene matches. The germline V gene has CDR1 KGHDR and CDR2 SFDVKD. The CDR3 protein is CATSAQTSAYNEQFF. The CDR3 DNA sequence: TGTGCCACCAGTGCTCAGACTAGCGCATACAATGAGCAGTTCTTC.

This clonotype was observed at least ten times. The J gene is TRBJ2-1, the V gene TRBV13; D call uncertain. The CDR3 runs 17 residues. Germline CDR1 and CDR2: PRHDT and FYEKMQ (reference sequence). V gave up 5 bases and J gave up 2 bases, with 19 bases separating them. The DNA for the CDR3 is TGTGCCAGCAGCGGCAGTACCAAGGTGGCGACCTACAATGAGCAGTTCTTC. Translating gives CASSGSTKVATYNEQFF.

Points on this clonotype: One end of the junction varies from germline; a read error may be responsible. The gene calls are TRBV20-1 and TRBJ2-7; 10 nucleotides agree with TRBD2. Germline CDR1 is DFQATT and CDR2 is SNEGSKA (reference sequence). The CDR3 length is 12 residues. The CDR3 region is CSARPLGTSVNF. CDR3 nucleotides: TGCAGTGCCCGCCCTCTGGGGACTAGCGTGAACTTC.

This clonotype was observed a few times. This chain connects TRBV6-1 to TRBJ2-6; D is undetermined. CDR3 length equals 16 residues. The V and J ends lost 2 bases and 2 bases respectively, with 10 bases between them. The germline gives CDR1 MNHNS, CDR2 SASEGT. In DNA form, the CDR3 reads TGTGCCAGCAGTGAAATAGAAAGTGCTGGGGCCAACGTCCTGACTTTC. Protein: CASSEIESAGANVLTF.

For this clonotype: As the CDR3 is not closed by the conserved phenylalanine or tryptophan, this likely results from a read error. The DNA is left out, because the CDR3 cannot be placed on it with certainty; the CDR3 is given as TCRdb lists it. V usage is TRBV2 and J usage is TRBJ2-2. 10 amino acids form the CDR3, both terminal residues included. The V gene's germline CDR1 is SNHLY and CDR2 FYNNEI. CDR3: CASSGREPFS.

This clonotype appeared once. J is TRBJ1-2 and V is TRBV19, with D possibly TRBD1 on 6 matching bases. The germline gives CDR1 LNHDA, CDR2 SQIVND (reference sequence). V was shortened by 7 bases and J by 2 bases, with 11 bases between the two germline ends. This CDR3 contains 13 residues. The CDR3 coding sequence is TGTGCCAGTACCCTAGGGGGGAACTATGGCTACACCTTC. Amino acid sequence: CASTLGGNYGYTF.

To note about this clonotype: A much larger clone differs from this one at a single base, so this may be a read error. V gene TRBV4-1 combines with J gene TRBJ1-3; D uncertain. Germline V gene sequence: CDR1 MGHRA, CDR2 YSYEKL. CDR3 size: 15 residues. Here the CDR3 DNA reads TGCGCCAGCAGCCAAGACAGGACCACTGGAATCACCATATATTTT. Translating gives CASSQDRTTGITIYF.

As for this clonotype: One end of the junction fails to match germline, which may point to a read error. J is TRBJ2-1 and V is TRBV7-3; TRBD2 aligns across 7 bases. The germline V gene has CDR1 SGHTA and CDR2 FQGTGA. The CDR3 contains 15 residues. The CDR3 DNA reads as TGTGCTAGCAGCTTGAGAGGACTAGAGGTTAGGGAGCAGTTCTTC. Its protein product is CASSLRGLEVREQFF.

The rearrangement joins TRBV20-1 to TRBJ2-7; 8 nucleotides line up with TRBD2. The CDR3 covers 14 residues. Germline V CDR1 and CDR2: DFQATT, SNEGSKA (reference sequence). V lost 0 bases to trimming and J lost 5 bases; unmatched junction nucleotides: 6. DNA for the CDR3: TGCAGTGCTAGAGATTGGGGGACTAGTGACGAGCAGTACTTC. Encoded protein: CSARDWGTSDEQYF.

The chain uses TRBV7-9 and TRBJ2-2; 8 bases align to TRBD1. Germline CDR1 and CDR2: SEHNR and FQNEAQ (reference sequence). The length of the CDR3 is 15 residues. V lost 5 bases and J lost 1; bases outside the gene matches: 3. The CDR3 protein is CASSGGTGNTGELFF. CDR3 in DNA: TGTGCCAGCAGCGGCGGGACAGGGAACACCGGGGAGCTGTTTTTT.

V usage is TRBV19 and J usage is TRBJ2-5; 10 bases align to TRBD1. J was trimmed by 5 bases and V by 4 bases; bases with no gene match: 7. CDR1 LNHDA and CDR2 SQIVND come from the germline V gene (reference sequence). The CDR3 length is 15 residues. The DNA of the CDR3 is TGTGCCAGTAGTACCCAGAGGACAGGGGGGGAGACCCAGTACTTC. It yields the protein CASSTQRTGGETQYF.

This clonotype was counted many times. The V call is TRBV20-1, the J call TRBJ1-1; D possibly corresponds to TRBD1 (6 bases). The CDR3 is 15 amino acids. Deletions cut 3 bases from V and 1 base from J, with 15 bases between. Per the germline V gene, CDR1 is DFQATT and CDR2 is SNEGSKA (reference sequence). In DNA, the CDR3 is TGCAGTGCTAGTACCCCAGTCAGGGGGAACACTGAAGCTTTCTTT. This codes for CSASTPVRGNTEAFF.

The chain recombines TRBV7-3 with TRBJ1-1; D call uncertain. In germline, CDR1 is SGHTA, CDR2 FQGTGA. This CDR3 has 15 residues. V lost 3 bases, J lost 0 bases, and 11 bases lay in between. As DNA, the CDR3 is TGTGCCAGCAGCTTCGGGTCGACCTTGAACACTGAAGCTTTCTTT. This encodes CASSFGSTLNTEAFF.

This clonotype was picked up a small number of times. The chain has TRBV15 and TRBJ2-7; D might be TRBD1 (6 bases). CDR3 length: 14 residues. The ends were cut back, 8 bases at V and 1 base at J, with 15 bases in the middle. Germline V gene sequence: CDR1 LNHNV, CDR2 YYDKDF (reference sequence). CDR3 region: CATARGPPSYEQYF. The CDR3 bases are TGTGCCACCGCCAGGGGCCCGCCTTCCTACGAGCAGTACTTC.